The 26 T cell receptor beta chains below all came from one sample that was sequenced in a study of CD8 T cells in ankylosing spondylitis. TCRdb re-called the 5' RACE reads with MiXCR, one entry per CDR3 protein. The repertoire has approximately 140,000 distinct CDR3 sequences, more than 7% of them found once; the top ten carry 7.3%. What was sequenced was synovial fluid, either unsorted or a sorted T cell fraction (not recorded which). All receptors come from a male donor with ankylosing spondylitis.

This clonotype showed up just a few times. The CDR3: CASSQDVRAGANVLTF. The CDR3 DNA sequence: TGCGCCAGCAGCCAAGATGTCCGGGCCGGGGCCAACGTCCTGACTTTC. The rearrangement joins TRBV4-3 to TRBJ2-6, with D hard to call. The V gene lost 0 bases and the J gene lost 4 bases, with 10 bases spanning the gap. In germline, CDR1 is LGHNA, CDR2 YSLEER. CDR3 length: 16 residues.

This clonotype came up once. This chain links TRBV18 with TRBJ1-1; 7 nucleotides align to TRBD1. The CDR3 covers 15 residues. Germline V gene sequence: CDR1 KGHSH, CDR2 LQKENI. Trimming cost V 0 bases and J 3 bases; bases outside gene matches: 4. The chain's CDR3 is CASSPPTGLYTEAFF. The CDR3 DNA sequence: TGTGCCAGCTCACCACCGACAGGGCTGTACACTGAAGCTTTCTTT.

V usage is TRBV5-1 and J usage is TRBJ2-7, with unresolved D. Germline values: CDR1 SGHRS, CDR2 YFSETQ. The CDR3 consists of 11 residues. Deletions cut 0 bases from V and 11 bases from J, with 9 bases between. The CDR3: CASSLAYWKYF. The DNA of the CDR3 is TGCGCCAGCAGCTTGGCTTACTGGAAGTACTTC.

The gene calls are TRBV7-2 and TRBJ2-3; D is ambiguous. The V and J ends lost 4 bases and 2 bases respectively, with 4 bases between them. Looked up from germline, CDR1 is SGHTA and CDR2 is FQGNSA. This CDR3 contains 12 residues. The CDR3 reads CASSWYTDTQYF. CDR3 bases: TGTGCCAGCAGCTGGTACACAGATACGCAGTATTTT.

This clonotype occurred many times. This rearrangement joins TRBV7-2 to TRBJ2-2; the D is unclear. The CDR3 covers 14 residues. CDR1 SGHTA and CDR2 FQGNSA come from the germline V gene. Trimming cost V 1 base and J 1 base, with 4 bases left between them. CDR3 nucleotide sequence: TGTGCCAGCAGCTTAGACTTGAACACCGGGGAGCTGTTTTTT. This gives the protein CASSLDLNTGELFF. Filled out from reference TRBV7-2 and TRBJ2-2, the complete variable domain reads GAGVSQSPSNKVTEKGKDVELRCDPISGHTALYWYRQSLGQGLEFLIYFQGNSAPDKSGLPSDRFSAERTGGSVSTLTIQRTQQEDSAVYLCASSLDLNTGELFFGEGSRLTVL.

This clonotype was seen at least ten times. The V and J genes are TRBV29-1 and TRBJ2-3; 7 bases map to TRBD1. Germline CDR1 reads SQVTM; CDR2 reads ANQGSEA. This CDR3 has 15 residues. Trimming at V came to 6 bases and at J to 2 bases, leaving 11 bases not matched to a gene. The CDR3 coding sequence is TGCAGCGTAGGCCCCGGACAGGCGTACACAGATACGCAGTATTTT. Amino acids: CSVGPGQAYTDTQYF.

The chain combines TRBV7-3 with TRBJ2-1; 7 bases are shared with TRBD1. CDR1 SGHTA and CDR2 FQGTGA come from the germline V gene. This CDR3 has 15 residues. The V segment lost 2 bases and the J segment 10 bases; nucleotides outside the gene matches: 11. The CDR3 nucleotides read TGTGCCAGCAGCTTAGCCTTGGGACAGAACCAGGAGCAGTTCTTC. Residues: CASSLALGQNQEQFF.

This clonotype came up many times. The chain combines TRBV7-2 with TRBJ2-3; D ambiguous. Germline lookup yields CDR1 SGHTA and CDR2 FQGNSA. V lost 1 base and J 5 bases, leaving 7 bases between the germline ends. This CDR3 is 13 amino acids long. Here the CDR3 DNA reads TGTGCCAGCAGCTTAGGTCGCGGAGATACGCAGTATTTT. This gives the protein CASSLGRGDTQYF.

V is TRBV5-5 and J is TRBJ1-6, with D possibly TRBD1 on 6 matching bases. The CDR3 is 15 residues long. The V end was cut by 3 bases, the J end by 6 bases, with 13 bases between. Germline CDR1 reads SGHKS; CDR2 reads YYEKEE (reference sequence). The CDR3: CASSWLGQTNSPLHF. The CDR3 DNA is TGTGCCAGCAGCTGGCTCGGACAGACTAATTCACCCCTCCACTTT.

This clonotype came up a few times. The chain couples TRBV5-5 to TRBJ1-1, with D perhaps matching TRBD1 (6 bases). The CDR3 covers 14 residues. V lost 7 bases to trimming and J lost 4 bases, with 17 bases between them. Germline values: CDR1 SGHKS, CDR2 YYEKEE (reference sequence). The DNA of the CDR3 is TGTGCCAGCTTTCTCCTAGGGGGTATCACTGAAGCTTTCTTT. It is translated as CASFLLGGITEAFF.

CDR3 sequence reads: CASSPPRQGFTSPLHF. The CDR3 region has the DNA TGTGCCAGCAGTCCTCCGCGGCAGGGGTTTACTTCACCCCTCCACTTT. The chain couples TRBV28 to TRBJ1-6, with D tentatively TRBD1 (6 bases). V was cut by 5 bases and J by 9 bases, with 20 bases left in between. The CDR3 runs to 16 residues. Germline assignment: CDR1 MDHEN and CDR2 SYDVKM.

Many counts were recorded for this clonotype. This chain connects TRBV27 to TRBJ1-5, with D possibly matching TRBD1 (5 bases). The CDR3 extends over 14 amino acids. Trimming stripped 5 bases from V and 3 bases from J, with 11 bases between. Germline V CDR1 and CDR2: MNHEY, SMNVEV (reference sequence). CDR3 region: CASSKQAFNQPQHF. For the CDR3, the DNA is TGTGCCAGCAGTAAACAGGCTTTCAATCAGCCCCAGCATTTT.

This clonotype was counted many times. The V and J genes are TRBV28 and TRBJ1-4, with TRBD1 matching 11 bases. V was pared by 6 bases and J by 9 bases, with 9 bases of the junction left unmatched. The CDR3 is 15 residues long. Germline V gives CDR1 MDHEN, CDR2 SYDVKM. The CDR3 DNA reads TGTGCCAGCAGCCTATGGGGACAGGGGGGGCAAAAACTGTTTTTT. Translation: CASSLWGQGGQKLFF.

V is TRBV6-5 and J is TRBJ2-1; perhaps TRBD2 as D (7 bases). The CDR3 consists of 13 residues. Deletions cut 2 bases from V and 9 bases from J, with 11 bases between. Germline V gene sequence: CDR1 MNHEY, CDR2 SVGAGI. The CDR3 is CASSYPRGGEQFF. CDR3 bases: TGTGCCAGCAGTTACCCTAGGGGGGGTGAGCAGTTCTTC.

The chain carries TRBV6-1 and TRBJ2-3; 7 bases line up with TRBD2. Looked up from germline, CDR1 is MNHNS and CDR2 is SASEGT. The length of the CDR3 is 14 residues. The V and J ends lost 7 bases and 4 bases, in that order; junction bases with no gene match: 8. CDR3 nucleotide sequence: TGTGCCAGCATTCCCCCTGGGGGGGCAGATACGCAGTATTTT. Encoded protein: CASIPPGGADTQYF.

This clonotype occurred a few times. J is TRBJ2-4 and V is TRBV28; D may match TRBD1 or TRBD2 (5 bases each). With 2 bases removed from V and 1 base from J, the gap between germline ends came to 9 bases. Germline-derived CDR1 and CDR2 are MDHEN and SYDVKM. This CDR3 contains 15 residues. The CDR3 protein is CASSLGGTAKNIQYF. The CDR3 region has the DNA TGTGCCAGCAGTTTAGGGGGAACGGCCAAAAACATTCAGTACTTC.

The sample holds many counts of this clonotype. The rearrangement joins TRBV12-3 or TRBV12-4 to TRBJ2-7; D ambiguous. CDR3 length: 13 amino acids. V lost 6 bases, J lost 2 bases, and 11 bases lay in between. In DNA, the CDR3 is TGTGCCAGCAGGGGCCAGGTCCCCTACGAGCAGTACTTC. It codes for CASRGQVPYEQYF.

This clonotype was counted only a few times. This rearrangement joins TRBV7-2 to TRBJ1-1; 7 nucleotides line up with TRBD1. Trimming removed 1 base from V and 4 bases from J; junction bases left unmatched: 9. The germline V gene has CDR1 SGHTA and CDR2 FQGNSA. This CDR3 comprises 16 residues. CDR3 in DNA: TGTGCCAGCAGCTTAGGATCTCTGGCAGGGGGCACTGAAGCTTTCTTT. This translates into CASSLGSLAGGTEAFF.

This clonotype was counted a few times. The rearrangement links TRBV28 to TRBJ2-5; 8 bases are shared with TRBD1. CDR1 is MDHEN and CDR2 is SYDVKM in the germline V gene. Germline trimming cut 6 bases from V and 0 bases from J; bases unmatched to any gene: 6. The CDR3 totals 15 residues. In DNA form, the CDR3 reads TGTGCCAGCAGCTTCAGGGGGCCCTACCAAGAGACCCAGTACTTC. Protein sequence: CASSFRGPYQETQYF.

This clonotype was seen only a few times. The chain recombines TRBV20-1 with TRBJ2-3; 12 bases are a match to TRBD2. The germline V gene encodes CDR1 DFQATT and CDR2 SNEGSKA (reference sequence). This CDR3 is 14 amino acids long. V gave up 3 bases and J gave up 3 bases; unmatched junction bases: 1. For the CDR3, the DNA is TGCAGTGCTAGGACTAGCGGGAGAACAGATACGCAGTATTTT. Residues: CSARTSGRTDTQYF.

This clonotype appeared many times. The J gene is TRBJ2-4, the V gene TRBV27; D is perhaps TRBD2 (5 bases). The CDR3 runs to 13 residues. V was cut by 2 bases and J by 15 bases, with 17 bases left in between. Germline CDR1 reads MNHEY; CDR2 reads SMNVEV (reference sequence). The CDR3 DNA reads TGTGCCAGCAGTTTAAATGACTATACAACTCCGTACTTC. It is translated as CASSLNDYTTPYF.

This clonotype was seen many times. The chain carries TRBV20-1 and TRBJ1-1, with D unresolved. Trimming took off 5 bases at V and 0 bases at J, with 10 bases between the two ends. The CDR3 covers 13 residues. CDR1 is DFQATT and CDR2 is SNEGSKA in the germline V gene (reference sequence). The CDR3 reads CSAWPDMNTEAFF. The DNA for the CDR3 is TGCAGTGCTTGGCCCGACATGAACACTGAAGCTTTCTTT.

There are many counts of this clonotype. The genes are TRBV3-1 and TRBJ2-2, with TRBD1 matching 7 bases. CDR1 is LGHDT, CDR2 YNNKEL, per germline (reference sequence). The J segment lost 6 bases and the V segment lost 4 bases, leaving 5 bases of the junction unmatched. This CDR3 comprises 14 residues. The CDR3 here is CASSRLTGAGELFF. The CDR3 coding sequence is TGTGCCAGCAGCCGCCTAACAGGGGCCGGGGAGCTGTTTTTT.

This clonotype was detected many times. The chain carries TRBV15 and TRBJ1-1; no clear D gene. This CDR3 comprises 14 residues. V lost 5 bases to trimming and J lost 0 bases, with 10 bases between them. Germline V gene data show CDR1 as LNHNV and CDR2 as YYDKDF (reference sequence). CDR3 sequence reads: CATSPLVMNTEAFF. The CDR3 DNA is TGTGCCACCAGCCCCCTCGTGATGAACACTGAAGCTTTCTTT.

This clonotype was seen ten or more times. The V call is TRBV28, the J call TRBJ1-1, with D hard to call. The germline V gene encodes CDR1 MDHEN and CDR2 SYDVKM. The CDR3 consists of 14 residues. V was cut by 2 bases and J by 0 bases, with 7 bases left in between. Written as DNA, the CDR3 is TGTGCCAGCAGTTTAGTGAGTGTGAACACTGAAGCTTTCTTT. This gives the protein CASSLVSVNTEAFF.

This sequence joins TRBV19 and TRBJ2-3, with 7 bases lining up with TRBD2. The ends lost 9 bases at V and 4 bases at J; junction bases unmatched: 13. This CDR3 region has 15 residues. CDR1 and CDR2 from the germline V gene are LNHDA and SQIVND (reference sequence). The DNA of the CDR3 is TGTGCCAGCGATACCGGATTTGCGGGAGCAGATACGCAGTATTTT. It codes for CASDTGFAGADTQYF.